The entry below gives a single TCR beta chain sequence along with its context. Antigen: not known. The sample originates from a study of cytomegalovirus exposure and HLA in healthy donors. The V and J ends lost 2 bases and 6 bases, in that order; junction bases with no gene match: 13. Looked up from germline, CDR1 is KGHSH and CDR2 is LQKENI. The CDR3 consists of 19 residues. The PCR made use of 60 Vbeta and 13 Jbeta primers. The data were produced by immunoSEQ multiplex PCR, yet TCRdb's version contains in-frame clones alone and is incomplete. The repertoire has about 140,000 clones, 75% to 85% of them found once; the top ten carry 3.1%. Points from the study as a whole: Specificity of three CMV-associated chains for CMV antigens was verified in vitro. A reported reduction in N-insertions relative to the approximately 640-donor mean was seen in an Asian-associated ancestry cluster in a later analysis. As was reported, the HLA-A and HLA-B alleles of most subjects were accurately predicted from TCR beta sequences.

Sequenced material: PBMCs. This receptor was obtained from a female donor in good health and CMV-seronegative. This chain joins TRBV18 and TRBJ2-4; 13 bases agree with TRBD2. The CDR3 DNA sequence: TGTGCCAGCTCACCAGTGGGACTAGCGGGAACAAGGGATAGAAACATTCAGTACTTC. This codes for CASSPVGLAGTRDRNIQYF.